The 8 T cell receptor beta chains below come from one sample, sequenced in a study of blood T cell dynamics during melanoma immunotherapy. Regarding time point: week 3, after first cycle of checkpoint inhibitor. Clones were read by immunoSEQ multiplex PCR, and TCRdb kept only the in-frame ones, dropping some. The sample records some 14,000 clones, 86% being singletons. This specimen consisted of blood, obtained from a patient treated with checkpoint blockade. The source is a human donor with melanoma.

CDR3 region: CASSLLVVLTGLSTGELFF. For the CDR3, the DNA is TGTGCCAGCAGCTTATTGGTTGTTTTGACAGGGCTCAGCACCGGGGAGCTGTTTTTT. The chain links TRBV7-8 to TRBJ2-2; 7 nucleotides line up with TRBD1. The CDR3 loop spans 19 amino acids. Unmatched junction bases numbered 16, after V lost 2 bases and J lost 4 bases. CDR1 and CDR2 from the germline V gene are SGHVS and FQNEAQ.

This clone was seen just once. The V gene is TRBV7-9, the J gene TRBJ2-7; D is perhaps TRBD1 (6 bases). This CDR3 is built from 13 residues. V dropped 8 bases and J dropped 3 bases, with 14 bases sitting between them. From germline, CDR1 is SEHNR and CDR2 FQNEAQ (reference sequence). The CDR3 spells CASGGEKGYEQYF. For the CDR3, the DNA is TGTGCCAGCGGGGGCGAGAAAGGCTACGAGCAGTACTTC.

The chain employs TRBV5-1 and TRBJ2-3, with 12 bases lining up with TRBD2. CDR1 is SGHRS, CDR2 YFSETQ, per germline. The V segment lost 4 bases and the J segment 3 bases; nucleotides outside the gene matches: 3. The CDR3 sequence is 15 residues long. CDR3 region: CASSLLAGGTDTQYF. In nucleotides, the CDR3 is TGCGCCAGCAGCCTACTAGCGGGAGGAACAGATACGCAGTATTTT.

The rearrangement joins TRBV28 to TRBJ1-2, with D possibly TRBD1 on 6 matching bases. Per germline, CDR1 MDHEN and CDR2 SYDVKM. The V and J ends lost 6 bases and 5 bases respectively, with 16 bases between them. The CDR3 loop spans 14 amino acids. The CDR3 DNA sequence: TGTGCCAGCAGGGAGGGGGGGATTGGATATGGCTACACCTTC. Its translation is CASREGGIGYGYTF.

The chain carries TRBV4-3 and TRBJ2-7, with D perhaps matching TRBD2 (7 bases). The CDR3 length is 14 residues. Germline values: CDR1 LGHNA, CDR2 YSLEER. V was shortened by 1 base and J by 11 bases, with 18 bases between the two germline ends. This CDR3 reads CASSQGVGGREKYF. The CDR3, as DNA: TGCGCCAGCAGCCAAGGCGTAGGGGGGAGGGAGAAGTACTTC.

The rearrangement links TRBV9 to TRBJ2-5; 11 bases match TRBD1. CDR1 and CDR2 from the germline V gene are SGDLS and YYNGEE. The CDR3 covers 15 residues. V lost 1 base to trimming and J lost 5 bases; unmatched junction nucleotides: 4. In DNA, the CDR3 is TGTGCCAGCAGCGTATCAGGACAGGGGGCGGAGACCCAGTACTTC. Its translation is CASSVSGQGAETQYF. Full variable domain (outside the CDR3, taken from reference TRBV9 and TRBJ2-5): DSGVTQTPKHLITATGQRVTLRCSPRSGDLSVYWYQQSLDQGLQFLIQYYNGEERAKGNILERFSAQQFPDLHSELNLSSLELGDSALYFCASSVSGQGAETQYFGPGTRLLVL.

V is TRBV11-2 and J is TRBJ2-7; TRBD2 matches 11 bases. CDR3 length equals 16 residues. Germline trimming cut 1 base from V and 5 bases from J; bases unmatched to any gene: 7. From germline, CDR1 is SGHAT and CDR2 FQNNGV. The CDR3 bases are TGTGCCAGCAGCTTAGGTAGCGGGAGGGTGGGGGACGAGCAGTACTTC. This sequence encodes CASSLGSGRVGDEQYF.

This chain connects TRBV6-1 to TRBJ1-5, with TRBD1 matching 10 bases. The CDR3 length is 15 residues. The germline V gene has CDR1 MNHNS and CDR2 SASEGT. V lost 4 bases, J lost 4 bases, and 4 bases stayed unmatched. This CDR3 is CASSGDRGRNQPQHF. The CDR3 bases are TGTGCCAGCAGTGGGGACAGGGGACGTAATCAGCCCCAGCATTTT.